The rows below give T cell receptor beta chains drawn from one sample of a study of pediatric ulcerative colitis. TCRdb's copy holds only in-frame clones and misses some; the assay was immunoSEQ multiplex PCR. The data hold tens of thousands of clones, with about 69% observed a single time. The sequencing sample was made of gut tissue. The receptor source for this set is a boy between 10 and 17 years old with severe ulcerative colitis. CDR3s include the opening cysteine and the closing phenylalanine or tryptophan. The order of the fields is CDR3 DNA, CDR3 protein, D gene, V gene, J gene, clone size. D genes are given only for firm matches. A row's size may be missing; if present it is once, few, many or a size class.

DNA: TGCGCCAGCAGCCAAGCTCCTCTAGCGGGGATCTACAATGAGCAGTTCTTC; CDR3: CASSQAPLAGIYNEQFF; D: TRBD2; V: TRBV4-1; J: TRBJ2-1; size: .
DNA: TGTGCCAGCAGGAAAGGAGTAGGGGCCTCCTACGAGCAGTACTTC; CDR3: CASRKGVGASYEQYF; D: .; V: TRBV6-1; J: TRBJ2-7; size: .
DNA: TGCGCCAGCAGCTTACTAGTAGGGGCCAATGAGCAGTTCTTC; CDR3: CASSLLVGANEQFF; D: .; V: TRBV5-1; J: TRBJ2-1; size: .
DNA: TGTGCCAGCAGCTACTCCCGTAATGTCTCTGGGGCCAACGTCCTGACTTTC; CDR3: CASSYSRNVSGANVLTF; D: .; V: TRBV5-4; J: TRBJ2-6; size: .
DNA: TGTGCCACCAGCAGAGAAGGGAACTATGGCTACACCTTC; CDR3: CATSREGNYGYTF; D: .; V: TRBV15; J: TRBJ1-2; size: few
DNA: TGTGCCAGCAGCCGGGACGTAGGGGTGGAGTACTTC; CDR3: CASSRDVGVEYF; D: .; V: TRBV11-3; J: TRBJ2-7; size: .
DNA: TGTGCCAGCAGCTTAGAAGGGACGGGAGTATTGGAGACCCAGTACTTC; CDR3: CASSLEGTGVLETQYF; D: .; V: TRBV7-2; J: TRBJ2-5; size: .
DNA: TGCGCCAGCAGCCAAAGGGAAAACAGGGGTTCTGGGGCCAACGTCCTGACTTTC; CDR3: CASSQRENRGSGANVLTF; D: TRBD1; V: TRBV4-1; J: TRBJ2-6; size: few
DNA: TGTGCCAGCAGGGGGGACAGGGGCTATGGCTACACCTTC; CDR3: CASRGDRGYGYTF; D: TRBD1; V: TRBV2; J: TRBJ1-2; size: .
DNA: TGTGCCAGCAGCTCTGACCCAGGCAGGGCCTTAACTAATGAAAAACTGTTTTTT; CDR3: CASSSDPGRALTNEKLFF; D: .; V: TRBV7-2; J: TRBJ1-4; size: .
DNA: TGTGCCAGTAGTATTAGTTTAGCGGGGGAATTCTACGAGCAGTACTTC; CDR3: CASSISLAGEFYEQYF; D: TRBD2; V: TRBV19; J: TRBJ2-7; size: .
DNA: TGCGCCAGCAGCCCGGAAGGGGGCCGGGAGACCCAGTACTTC; CDR3: CASSPEGGRETQYF; D: TRBD1; V: TRBV5-1; J: TRBJ2-5; size: .
DNA: TGTGCCAGCAGTCCCGACAGGAGCTATGGCTACACCTTC; CDR3: CASSPDRSYGYTF; D: .; V: TRBV6-5; J: TRBJ1-2; size: .
DNA: TGTGCCAGCAGCCCGGGACAGGGGGCCTACGAGCAGTACTTC; CDR3: CASSPGQGAYEQYF; D: TRBD1; V: TRBV7-3; J: TRBJ2-7; size: once
DNA: TGTGCCAGCAGTTATGGACTAGCGGGAGAGGGGGAGCAGTTCTTC; CDR3: CASSYGLAGEGEQFF; D: TRBD2; V: TRBV2; J: TRBJ2-1; size: .
DNA: TGTGCCAGCCAATACGAGGGGGCGAGAGCCTACGAGCAGTACTTC; CDR3: CASQYEGARAYEQYF; D: TRBD1; V: TRBV2; J: TRBJ2-7; size: .
DNA: TGTGCCAGCAGCTTGGACAGGGTGCATGGCTACACCTTC; CDR3: CASSLDRVHGYTF; D: .; V: TRBV5-6; J: TRBJ1-2; size: .
DNA: TGTGCCAGCAGCTTAGGGGGTCGGTATGGCTACACCTTC; CDR3: CASSLGGRYGYTF; D: .; V: TRBV11-2; J: TRBJ1-2; size: .
DNA: TGCGCCAGCAGGGGGCAGGCCTACGAGCAGTACTTC; CDR3: CASRGQAYEQYF; D: .; V: TRBV5-1; J: TRBJ2-7; size: .
DNA: TGTGCCAGCAGCCAAGATCCCCGGACAGGAACTAATGAAAAACTGTTTTTT; CDR3: CASSQDPRTGTNEKLFF; D: TRBD1; V: TRBV4-2; J: TRBJ1-4; size: .